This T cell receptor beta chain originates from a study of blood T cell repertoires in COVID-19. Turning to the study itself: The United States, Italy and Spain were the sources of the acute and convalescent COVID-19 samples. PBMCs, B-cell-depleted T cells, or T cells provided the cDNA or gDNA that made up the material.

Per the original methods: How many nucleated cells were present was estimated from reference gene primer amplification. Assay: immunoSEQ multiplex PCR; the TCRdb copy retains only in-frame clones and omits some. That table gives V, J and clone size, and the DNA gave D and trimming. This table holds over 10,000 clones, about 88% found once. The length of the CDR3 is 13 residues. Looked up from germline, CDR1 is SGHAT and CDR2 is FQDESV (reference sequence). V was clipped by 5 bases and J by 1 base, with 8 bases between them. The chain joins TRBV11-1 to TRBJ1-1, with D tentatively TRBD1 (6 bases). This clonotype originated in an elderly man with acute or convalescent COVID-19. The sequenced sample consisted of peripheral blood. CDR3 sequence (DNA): TGTGCCAGCAGCCAAGGGGGGAACACTGAAGCTTTCTTT. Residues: CASSQGGNTEAFF.